This entry features one TCR beta chain sequence. Its antigen is unknown. The data were obtained in a study of identical twins. Germline V gene data show CDR1 as SGHRS and CDR2 as YFSETQ. The CDR3 extends over 14 amino acids. The V end lost 2 bases, the J end lost 4 bases, and 10 bases lay between the germline ends. A universal primer site was added by template switching, and unique molecular identifiers were carried by the cDNA. Each CDR3 protein gets one entry after TCRdb re-called the 5' RACE reads with MiXCR. The repertoire holds 350,000 to 450,000 distinct CDR3 sequences, about 18% seen once, with 10% to 15% in the top ten. Study conclusions and caveats: Conclusions rested on cross-sectional statistics rather than following the same donors. Zero-insertion analyses could be partly confounded by invariant MAIT and iNKT cells.

The receptor's source is a man aged 50 or older in good health. The chain links TRBV5-1 to TRBJ2-1, with D perhaps matching TRBD2 (6 bases). Input material: naive T cells sorted from blood. Here the CDR3 reads CASSFIAAYNEQFF. The CDR3, as DNA: TGCGCCAGCAGCTTTATAGCGGCATACAATGAGCAGTTCTTC.